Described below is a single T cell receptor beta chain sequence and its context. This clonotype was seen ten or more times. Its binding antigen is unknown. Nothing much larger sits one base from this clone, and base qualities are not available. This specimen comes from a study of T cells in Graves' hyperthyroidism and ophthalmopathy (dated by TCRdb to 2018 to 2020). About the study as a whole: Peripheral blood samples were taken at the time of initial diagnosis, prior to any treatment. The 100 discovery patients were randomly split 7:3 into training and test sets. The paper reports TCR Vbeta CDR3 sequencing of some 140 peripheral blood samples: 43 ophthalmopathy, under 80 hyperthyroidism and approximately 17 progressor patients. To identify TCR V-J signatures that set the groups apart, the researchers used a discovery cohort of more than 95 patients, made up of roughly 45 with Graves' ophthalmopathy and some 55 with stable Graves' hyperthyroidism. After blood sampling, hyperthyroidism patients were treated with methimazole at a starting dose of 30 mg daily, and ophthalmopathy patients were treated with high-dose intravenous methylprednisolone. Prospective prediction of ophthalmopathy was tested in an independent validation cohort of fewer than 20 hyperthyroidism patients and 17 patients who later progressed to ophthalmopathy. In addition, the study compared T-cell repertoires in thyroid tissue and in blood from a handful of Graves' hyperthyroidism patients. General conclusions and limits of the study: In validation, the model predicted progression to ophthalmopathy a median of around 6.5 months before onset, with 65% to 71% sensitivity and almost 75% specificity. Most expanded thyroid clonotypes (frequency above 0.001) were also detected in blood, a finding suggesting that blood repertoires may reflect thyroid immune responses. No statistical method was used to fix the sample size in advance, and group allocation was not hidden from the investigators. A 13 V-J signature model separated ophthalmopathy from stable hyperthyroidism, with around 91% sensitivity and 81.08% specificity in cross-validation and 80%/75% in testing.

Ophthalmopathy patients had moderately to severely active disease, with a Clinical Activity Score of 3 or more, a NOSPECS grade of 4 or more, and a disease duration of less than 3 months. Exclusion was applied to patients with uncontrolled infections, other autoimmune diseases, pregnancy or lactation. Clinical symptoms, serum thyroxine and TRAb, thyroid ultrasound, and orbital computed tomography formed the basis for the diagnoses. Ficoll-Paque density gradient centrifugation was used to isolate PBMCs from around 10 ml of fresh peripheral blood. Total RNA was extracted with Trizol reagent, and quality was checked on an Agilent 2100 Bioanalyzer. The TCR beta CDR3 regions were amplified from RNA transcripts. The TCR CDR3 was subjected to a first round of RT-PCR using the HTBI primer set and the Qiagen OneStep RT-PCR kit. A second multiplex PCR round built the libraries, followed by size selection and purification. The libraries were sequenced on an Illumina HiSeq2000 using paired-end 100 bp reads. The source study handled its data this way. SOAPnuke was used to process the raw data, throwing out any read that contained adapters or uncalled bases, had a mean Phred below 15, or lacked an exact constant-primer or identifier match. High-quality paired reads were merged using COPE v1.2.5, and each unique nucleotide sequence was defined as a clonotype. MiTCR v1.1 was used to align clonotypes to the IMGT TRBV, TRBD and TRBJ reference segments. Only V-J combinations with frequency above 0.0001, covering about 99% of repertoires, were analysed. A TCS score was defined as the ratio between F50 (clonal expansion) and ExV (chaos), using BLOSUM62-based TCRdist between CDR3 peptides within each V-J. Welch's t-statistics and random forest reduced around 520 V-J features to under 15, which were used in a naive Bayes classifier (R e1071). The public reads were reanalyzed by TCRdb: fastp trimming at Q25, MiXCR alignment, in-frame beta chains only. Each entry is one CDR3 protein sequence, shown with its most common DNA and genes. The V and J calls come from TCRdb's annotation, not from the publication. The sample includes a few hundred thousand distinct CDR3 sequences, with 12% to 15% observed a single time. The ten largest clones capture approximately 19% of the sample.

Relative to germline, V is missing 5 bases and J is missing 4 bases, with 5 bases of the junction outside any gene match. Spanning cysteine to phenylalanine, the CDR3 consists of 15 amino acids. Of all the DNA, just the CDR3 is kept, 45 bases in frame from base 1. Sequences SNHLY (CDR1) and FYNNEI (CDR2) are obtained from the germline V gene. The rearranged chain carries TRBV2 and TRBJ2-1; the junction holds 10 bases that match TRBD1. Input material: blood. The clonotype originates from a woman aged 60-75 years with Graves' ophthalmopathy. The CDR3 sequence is CASSTGTGAYNEQFF. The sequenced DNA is TGTGCCAGCAGTACAGGGACAGGGGCGTACAATGAGCAGTTCTTC.